The 28 T cell receptor beta chains in this list originate from one sample, sequenced in a study of blood T cell repertoires in COVID-19. Method: immunoSEQ multiplex PCR; TCRdb's copy keeps in-frame clones and lacks some. The table records approximately 20,000 clones, about 83% of them present only once. The sample was peripheral blood. The origin of the receptors is a man aged 70 or older with acute or convalescent COVID-19.

This chain uses TRBV20-1 with TRBJ2-5, with D possibly matching TRBD1 (5 bases). Trimming took 5 bases from V and 4 from J, leaving 8 bases between them. Germline V gene data show CDR1 as DFQATT and CDR2 as SNEGSKA (reference sequence). The CDR3 runs 11 residues. Here the CDR3 reads CSARTRETQYF. CDR3 in DNA: TGCAGTGCTCGGACAAGAGAGACCCAGTACTTC.

This rearrangement joins TRBV12-3 or TRBV12-4 to TRBJ1-2; TRBD1 agrees at 7 bases. The CDR3 extends over 12 amino acids. J was trimmed by 12 bases and V by 5 bases; bases with no gene match: 9. CDR3 in amino acids: CASSPLTGTHTF. The DNA for the CDR3 is TGTGCCAGCAGTCCACTGACAGGGACCCACACCTTC.

This rearrangement joins TRBV7-2 to TRBJ2-1; D possibly corresponds to TRBD1 (6 bases). Trimming stripped 6 bases from V and 13 bases from J, with 16 bases between. Germline CDR1 SGHTA, CDR2 FQGNSA. The CDR3 has 12 amino acids. The CDR3 loop reads CASSLGGYRQFF. The CDR3 region has the DNA TGTGCCAGCAGTCTAGGGGGATACAGACAGTTCTTC.

This rearrangement joins TRBV27 to TRBJ1-1, with unresolved D. The CDR3 consists of 13 residues. V lost 6 bases and J 1 base, leaving 9 bases between the germline ends. Germline loops: CDR1 MNHEY, CDR2 SMNVEV (reference sequence). CDR3 DNA: TGTGCCAGCAGGAGGGCCCGGAACACTGAAGCTTTCTTT. Residues: CASRRARNTEAFF.

The chain combines TRBV30 with TRBJ2-1; D unresolved. V lost 4 bases and J lost 5, with 21 bases in between. The V gene's germline CDR1 is GTSNPN and CDR2 SVGIG (reference sequence). This CDR3 region has 16 residues. The CDR3 spells CAWTLSARFVNNEQFF. As DNA, the CDR3 is TGTGCCTGGACGCTATCAGCTAGATTCGTAAACAATGAGCAGTTCTTC.

The rearrangement uses TRBV19 and TRBJ2-1; 7 bases match TRBD2. Per germline, CDR1 LNHDA and CDR2 SQIVND (reference sequence). V lost 4 bases to trimming and J lost 9 bases; unmatched junction nucleotides: 9. The CDR3 runs to 14 residues. The chain's CDR3 is CASSNGVGGSEQFF. In DNA, the CDR3 is TGTGCCAGTAGTAACGGAGTCGGGGGGAGTGAGCAGTTCTTC.

The genes are TRBV7-3 and TRBJ1-1; 11 nucleotides line up with TRBD1. The CDR3 length is 12 residues. In germline, CDR1 is SGHTA, CDR2 FQGTGA. V shed 5 bases and J 13 bases; nucleotides not matched to a gene: 6. The CDR3 sequence: CASSPGTGGIFF. DNA of the CDR3: TGTGCCAGCAGCCCCGGGACAGGGGGAATTTTCTTT.

The CDR3 region is CASSQAEGAQETQYF. CDR3 DNA sequence: TGTGCCAGCAGCCAAGCGGAGGGAGCCCAAGAGACCCAGTACTTC. This sequence joins TRBV3-1 (or the pseudogene TRBV3-2) and TRBJ2-5; D is perhaps TRBD2 (6 bases). Germline V gives CDR1 LGHDT, CDR2 YNNKEL (reference sequence). V was trimmed by 1 base and J by 1 base, leaving 10 bases between them. This CDR3 has 15 amino acids.

The V gene is TRBV5-1, the J gene TRBJ2-7; the match to TRBD2 covers 8 bases. Germline loops: CDR1 SGHRS, CDR2 YFSETQ. J lost 3 bases, V lost 1 base, and 3 bases had no gene match. The CDR3 has 14 amino acids. CDR3 residues: CASSLSSGSYEQYF. In nucleotides, the CDR3 is TGCGCCAGCAGCTTGTCCAGCGGGAGCTACGAGCAGTACTTC.

In this sample, this clone turned up a few times. This chain links TRBV5-1 with TRBJ2-2; 7 nucleotides agree with TRBD2. The CDR3 runs to 16 residues. J gave up 5 bases and V 4 bases, and 11 bases lay outside the gene matches. Germline CDR1 reads SGHRS; CDR2 reads YFSETQ. CDR3 residues: CASSLLERGFTGELFF. The CDR3 DNA follows: TGCGCCAGCAGCCTACTTGAGCGGGGATTTACCGGGGAGCTGTTTTTT. The variable domain in full, completed from reference TRBV5-1 and TRBJ2-2, reads KAGVTQTPRYLIKTRGQQVTLSCSPISGHRSVSWYQQTPGQGLQFLFEYFSETQRNKGNFPGRFSGRQFSNSRSEMNVSTLELGDSALYLCASSLLERGFTGELFFGEGSRLTVL.

The chain recombines TRBV18 with TRBJ1-4, with no clear D. CDR3 length: 18 residues. Germline CDR1 and CDR2: KGHSH and LQKENI. V gave up 4 bases and J gave up 0 bases, with 18 bases separating them. Here the CDR3 DNA reads TGTGCCAGCTCACGTACGGACTCAGGCAGTGCAACTAATGAAAAACTGTTTTTT. Protein: CASSRTDSGSATNEKLFF.

The V gene is TRBV30, the J gene TRBJ2-5, with D possibly being TRBD2 (6 bases). Germline V gives CDR1 GTSNPN, CDR2 SVGIG (reference sequence). Deletions cut 0 bases from V and 3 bases from J, with 11 bases between. The CDR3 spans 14 residues. The CDR3 protein is CAWSVPGLKETQYF. The CDR3 region has the DNA TGTGCCTGGAGTGTACCGGGACTGAAAGAGACCCAGTACTTC.

The CDR3: CASSSGTSPNVFYEQYF. DNA of the CDR3: TGTGCCAGCAGCTCCGGGACAAGCCCCAACGTTTTCTACGAGCAGTACTTC. This rearrangement joins TRBV5-4 to TRBJ2-7; D perhaps matches TRBD1 (6 bases). Germline-derived CDR1 and CDR2 are SGHNT and YYREEE (reference sequence). The ends were cut back, 3 bases at V and 3 bases at J, with 22 bases in the middle. The CDR3 is 17 residues long.

This chain joins TRBV6-2 or TRBV6-3 and TRBJ1-5; no firm D call. Germline V CDR1 and CDR2: MNHEY, SVGEGT. The CDR3 sequence is 15 residues long. V shed 5 bases and J shed 2 bases, with 13 bases lying between them. The CDR3 loop reads CASSPRGTGNQPQHF. CDR3 DNA: TGTGCCAGCAGTCCCCGGGGAACTGGCAATCAGCCCCAGCATTTT.

The rearrangement joins TRBV5-4 to TRBJ2-7; 11 positions agree with TRBD2. V was clipped by 3 bases and J by 0 bases; unmatched bases: 11. CDR1 and CDR2 (germline): SGHNT, YYREEE (reference sequence). The CDR3 extends over 18 amino acids. The CDR3 is CASSSPNYSGRDSYEQYF. CDR3 nucleotides: TGTGCCAGCAGCTCGCCGAACTATAGCGGGAGGGACTCCTACGAGCAGTACTTC.

The rearrangement links TRBV7-2 to TRBJ1-5; TRBD1 might be the D (5 bases). The germline V and J ends were trimmed by 5 bases and 0 bases, with 11 bases remaining between them. Germline CDR1 SGHTA, CDR2 FQGNSA. The CDR3 totals 15 residues. The CDR3 nucleotides are TGTGCCAGCAGCCTGACAGTTAATAGCAATCAGCCCCAGCATTTT. It specifies CASSLTVNSNQPQHF.

CDR3 bases: TGTGCCAGCAGCCAAGCTCCTAACGGGAGAGGGCTGGGCTCCTACAATGAGCAGTTCTTC. It specifies CASSQAPNGRGLGSYNEQFF. J is TRBJ2-1 and V is TRBV14; possible D gene TRBD2, 6 bases. V was shortened by 1 base and J by 0 bases, with 22 bases between the two germline ends. CDR3 length equals 20 residues. The V gene's germline CDR1 is SGHDN and CDR2 FVKESK.

The chain employs TRBV7-9 and TRBJ1-2; D gene uncertain. V was pared by 1 base and J by 4 bases, with 13 bases between. CDR1 is SEHNR and CDR2 is FQNEAQ in the germline V gene (reference sequence). The CDR3 is 15 residues long. CDR3 DNA sequence: TGTGCCAGCAGCTTAGGGCAGGTCACCCTCTATGGCTACACCTTC. Its protein is CASSLGQVTLYGYTF.

This clone was detected a few times. V and J are TRBV5-1 and TRBJ2-5, with 8 bases identical to TRBD2. From germline, CDR1 is SGHRS and CDR2 YFSETQ. Trimming cost V 2 bases and J 4 bases; bases outside gene matches: 10. This CDR3 has 16 amino acids. The CDR3 sequence is CASSFNPGLVRETQYF. Written as DNA, the CDR3 is TGCGCCAGCAGCTTCAACCCGGGACTAGTTAGAGAGACCCAGTACTTC.

The V call is TRBV19, the J call TRBJ2-7; 7 bases are a match to TRBD2. V dropped 3 bases and J dropped 3; count of bases not matched to a gene: 5. CDR1 and CDR2 from the germline V gene are LNHDA and SQIVND (reference sequence). The CDR3 is 14 amino acids. The CDR3 DNA is TGTGCCAGTAGTATGACGGGAGGACACTACGAGCAGTACTTC. Its translation is CASSMTGGHYEQYF.

The chain employs TRBV6-2 or TRBV6-3 and TRBJ1-1, with a possible D match to TRBD1 (5 bases). V was trimmed by 2 bases and J by 1 base, leaving 11 bases between them. CDR1 MNHEY and CDR2 SVGEGT come from the germline V gene. This CDR3 is 15 amino acids long. CDR3 sequence reads: CASSYARTRNTEAFF. The DNA for the CDR3 is TGTGCCAGCAGTTACGCCAGGACAAGGAACACTGAAGCTTTCTTT.

V and J are TRBV6-2 or TRBV6-3 and TRBJ1-2; D is perhaps TRBD1 (6 bases). Germline loops: CDR1 MNHEY, CDR2 SVGEGT. Trimming took off 2 bases at V and 7 bases at J, with 11 bases between the two ends. The CDR3 length is 13 residues. CDR3 loop: CASSYPRQVGYTF. The CDR3 region has the DNA TGTGCCAGCAGTTACCCCAGACAGGTTGGCTACACCTTC.

A single count supports this clone. The rearrangement links TRBV7-2 to TRBJ1-3, with unresolved D. Germline CDR1 and CDR2: SGHTA and FQGNSA. The CDR3 runs 14 residues. The V end lost 6 bases, the J end lost 4 bases, and 13 bases lay between the germline ends. CDR3 DNA sequence: TGTGCCAGCAGTTCGGGCCCGGGGGGAAACACCATATATTTT. This gives the protein CASSSGPGGNTIYF.

This chain connects TRBV27 to TRBJ2-2; maybe TRBD2 (5 bases). Germline CDR1 reads MNHEY; CDR2 reads SMNVEV (reference sequence). This CDR3 has 16 residues. V was trimmed by 0 bases and J by 6 bases, leaving 14 bases between them. The CDR3 sequence is CASSLSGGRVSGELFF. Written as DNA, the CDR3 is TGTGCCAGCAGTTTATCGGGTGGGAGAGTATCCGGGGAGCTGTTTTTT.

The genes are TRBV28 and TRBJ2-3; D uncertain. The CDR3 has 15 residues. The V and J ends lost 3 bases and 1 base respectively, with 11 bases between them. Germline V gene sequence: CDR1 MDHEN, CDR2 SYDVKM. The CDR3 DNA reads as TGTGCCAGCAGTTTTACCCGTCGGGGCACAGATACGCAGTATTTT. This translates into CASSFTRRGTDTQYF.

V and J are TRBV19 and TRBJ2-2; 11 bases align to TRBD2. The junction had 14 bases not matched to a gene; V was cut back by 2 bases and J by 6 bases. CDR1 is LNHDA and CDR2 is SQIVND in the germline V gene (reference sequence). This CDR3 has 19 residues. CDR3 sequence (DNA): TGTGCCAGTAGTATATTAACCGGGACTAGCGGAAGGGGCTCCGGGGAGCTGTTTTTT. It is translated as CASSILTGTSGRGSGELFF.

This sequence joins TRBV4-1 and TRBJ2-6, with D tentatively TRBD1 (5 bases). The CDR3 spans 16 residues. Trimming removed 4 bases at V and 0 bases at J, with 10 bases between. Germline V gives CDR1 MGHRA, CDR2 YSYEKL. CDR3 loop: CASSPDSPSGANVLTF. The DNA of the CDR3 is TGCGCCAGCAGCCCTGACAGTCCCTCTGGGGCCAACGTCCTGACTTTC.

The rearrangement joins TRBV7-9 to TRBJ1-6; possibly TRBD1 for D (6 bases). The germline V gene has CDR1 SEHNR and CDR2 FQNEAQ (reference sequence). This CDR3 has 14 residues. Trimming stripped 5 bases from V and 7 bases from J, with 12 bases between. CDR3 sequence (DNA): TGTGCCAGCAGCCCACAGGGAAACAATTCACCCCTCCACTTT. It codes for CASSPQGNNSPLHF.